Listed here are 13 T cell receptor beta chains from one sample, sequenced in a study of beta chain features in type 1 diabetes. Study-wide results and limits: Significant though moderate, a shortening of TCRB CDR3s appeared in all four CD4+ subsets of Type 1 diabetes patients.

Expressed TCRB transcripts got sequenced, as all isolated RNA was reverse transcribed. TCRdb's table, derived via immunoSEQ multiplex PCR, lists solely in-frame clones and lacks some. The sample has around 650,000 clones, 9.5% to 15% seen once. For these receptors, no antigen is known. Sequencing was carried out using naive CD4+ T cells from blood. Source of these receptors: a man aged 30-40 years with type 1 diabetes.

The J gene is TRBJ1-2, the V gene TRBV6-1; D is uncertain. This CDR3 is 14 amino acids long. Trimming pared 1 base from V and 7 bases from J, leaving 13 bases between. Germline-derived CDR1 and CDR2 are MNHNS and SASEGT. The CDR3 DNA sequence: TGTGCCAGCAGTGAAGAGATGAGGCGACGTGGCTACACCTTC. Amino acid sequence: CASSEEMRRRGYTF.

A few counts support this clone. V usage is TRBV7-2 and J usage is TRBJ2-5; D is unclear. Germline V gene sequence: CDR1 SGHTA, CDR2 FQGNSA. This CDR3 is built from 12 residues. The germline V and J ends were trimmed by 5 bases and 4 bases, with 8 bases remaining between them. CDR3 sequence reads: CASSQIRETQYF. For the CDR3, the DNA is TGTGCCAGCAGCCAAATACGAGAGACCCAGTACTTC.

This clone was found a few times. The rearrangement links TRBV5-1 to TRBJ1-6; no clear D gene. Germline V gene data show CDR1 as SGHRS and CDR2 as YFSETQ. V lost 0 bases and J lost 7, with 14 bases in between. The CDR3 covers 16 residues. CDR3 region: CASSLGISRENSPLHF. CDR3 DNA: TGCGCCAGCAGCTTGGGAATAAGCAGAGAAAATTCACCCCTCCACTTT.

This clone has just a few counts. This sequence joins TRBV7-2 and TRBJ2-6; maybe TRBD2 (5 bases). The CDR3 contains 17 residues. V was cut by 6 bases and J by 2 bases, with 17 bases left in between. Germline-derived CDR1 and CDR2 are SGHTA and FQGNSA. Here the CDR3 reads CASRSRFGVPGANVLTF. CDR3 coding DNA: TGTGCCAGCAGATCTCGATTCGGGGTCCCTGGGGCCAACGTCCTGACTTTC.

The chain couples TRBV28 to TRBJ2-5; D gene ambiguous. CDR1 and CDR2 (germline): MDHEN, SYDVKM. Deletions cut 8 bases from V and 0 bases from J, with 10 bases between. The CDR3 loop spans 13 amino acids. For the CDR3, the DNA is TGTGCCAGCTTCGATTATTACCAAGAGACCCAGTACTTC. Translating it yields CASFDYYQETQYF. Full variable domain (missing parts from reference TRBV28 and TRBJ2-5): DVKVTQSSRYLVKRTGEKVFLECVQDMDHENMFWYRQDPGLGLRLIYFSYDVKMKEKGDIPEGYSVSREKKERFSLILESASTNQTSMYLCASFDYYQETQYFGPGTRLLVL.

The chain joins TRBV5-1 to TRBJ2-5; 7 positions agree with TRBD2. This CDR3 contains 16 residues. The V gene's germline CDR1 is SGHRS and CDR2 YFSETQ. V trimming: 0 bases; J trimming: 2 bases; junction bases outside the gene matches: 7. CDR3 sequence (DNA): TGCGCCAGCAGCTTGGCCCCTCGGGGGGAACAAGAGACCCAGTACTTC. It specifies CASSLAPRGEQETQYF.

This clone was found a few times. The chain is built from TRBV6-1 and TRBJ2-1, with 7 bases identical to TRBD2. In germline, CDR1 is MNHNS, CDR2 SASEGT. The junction had 12 bases not matched to a gene; V was cut back by 6 bases and J by 7 bases. The CDR3 is 15 residues long. The CDR3 is CASSTQWGRENEQFF. In nucleotides, the CDR3 is TGTGCCAGCAGCACGCAGTGGGGGAGGGAGAATGAGCAGTTCTTC.

The chain carries TRBV7-2 and TRBJ1-5, with D tentatively TRBD1 (6 bases). V was clipped by 1 base and J by 1 base, with 8 bases between them. The germline V gene encodes CDR1 SGHTA and CDR2 FQGNSA. This CDR3 has 15 amino acids. The DNA for the CDR3 is TGTGCCAGCAGCTTAGATCAGGGGAGCAATCAGCCCCAGCATTTT. Protein: CASSLDQGSNQPQHF.

Of note for this clone: A junction end diverges from the germline sequence, so it may reflect a read error. The chain recombines TRBV9 with TRBJ2-4; D is tentatively TRBD1 or TRBD2 (5 bases each). CDR1 and CDR2 from the germline V gene are SGDLS and YYNGEE. This CDR3 comprises 20 residues. The CDR3 DNA reads TGTGCCAGCAGCCCAGGGCCCGACGGAGGCCTAACTCTAGCCAAAAACATTCGGTACTTC. Encoded protein: CASSPGPDGGLTLAKNIRYF. Full variable domain (missing parts from reference TRBV9 and TRBJ2-4): DSGVTQTPKHLITATGQRVTLRCSPRSGDLSVYWYQQSLDQGLQFLIQYYNGEERAKGNILERFSAQQFPDLHSELNLSSLELGDSALYFCASSPGPDGGLTLAKNIRYFGAGTRLSVL.

This clone appeared a few times. This rearrangement joins TRBV19 to TRBJ1-1; 7 bases are a match to TRBD1. The V gene end was trimmed by 5 bases and the J gene end by 3 bases; junction bases not matched to a gene: 9. Germline-derived CDR1 and CDR2 are LNHDA and SQIVND (reference sequence). The CDR3 runs 15 residues. DNA for the CDR3: TGTGCCAGTAGTCCCACAGGGGTAGGGGACACTGAAGCTTTCTTT. Residues: CASSPTGVGDTEAFF.

The chain is built from TRBV5-1 and TRBJ2-5, with TRBD1 matching 7 bases. The CDR3 is 14 residues long. V gave up 2 bases and J gave up 3 bases; unmatched junction bases: 4. Germline CDR1 reads SGHRS; CDR2 reads YFSETQ. The CDR3 sequence is CASSLTGAKETQYF. CDR3 DNA: TGCGCCAGCAGCTTAACAGGGGCGAAAGAGACCCAGTACTTC.

The chain recombines TRBV6-5 with TRBJ2-7; D call uncertain. V was clipped by 6 bases and J by 7 bases, with 13 bases between them. CDR1 is MNHEY and CDR2 is SVGAGI in the germline V gene. The CDR3 length is 12 residues. The CDR3 DNA sequence: TGTGCCAGCAGGAACGGCTTCTGGGAGCAGTACTTC. It yields the protein CASRNGFWEQYF.

This chain links TRBV30 with TRBJ1-6; no clear D. CDR1 and CDR2 from the germline V gene are GTSNPN and SVGIG (reference sequence). This CDR3 comprises 18 residues. Trimming cost V 0 bases and J 0 bases, with 15 bases left between them. CDR3: CAWSVGSPLVSYNSPLHF. CDR3 DNA sequence: TGTGCCTGGAGTGTGGGCAGCCCATTGGTCTCCTATAATTCACCCCTCCACTTT.